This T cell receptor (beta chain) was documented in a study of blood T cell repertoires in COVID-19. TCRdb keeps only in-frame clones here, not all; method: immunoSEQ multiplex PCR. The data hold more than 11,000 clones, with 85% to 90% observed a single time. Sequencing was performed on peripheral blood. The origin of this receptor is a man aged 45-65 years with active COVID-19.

The CDR3 spells CASSPSVQGTSPLHF. The CDR3 coding sequence is TGCGCCAGCAGCCCCTCTGTACAGGGAACTTCACCCCTCCACTTT. The genes are TRBV4-3 and TRBJ1-6; D is perhaps TRBD1 (6 bases). Germline V gene sequence: CDR1 LGHNA, CDR2 YSLEER. V was trimmed by 4 bases and J by 9 bases, leaving 16 bases between them. The CDR3 sequence is 15 residues long.